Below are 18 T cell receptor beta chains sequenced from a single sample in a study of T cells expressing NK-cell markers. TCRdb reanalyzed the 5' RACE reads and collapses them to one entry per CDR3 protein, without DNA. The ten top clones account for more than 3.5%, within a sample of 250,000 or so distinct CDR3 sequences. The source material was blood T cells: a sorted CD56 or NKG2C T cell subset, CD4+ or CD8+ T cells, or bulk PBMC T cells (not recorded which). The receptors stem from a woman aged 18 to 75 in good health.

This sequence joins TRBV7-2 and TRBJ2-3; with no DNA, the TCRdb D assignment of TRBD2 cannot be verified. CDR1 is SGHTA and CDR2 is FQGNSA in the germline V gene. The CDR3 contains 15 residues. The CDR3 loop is CASILERDAQYTQYF. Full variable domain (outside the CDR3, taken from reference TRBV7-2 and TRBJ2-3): GAGVSQSPSNKVTEKGKDVELRCDPISGHTALYWYRQSLGQGLEFLIYFQGNSAPDKSGLPSDRFSAERTGGSVSTLTIQRTQQEDSAVYLCASILERDAQYTQYFGPGTRLTVL.

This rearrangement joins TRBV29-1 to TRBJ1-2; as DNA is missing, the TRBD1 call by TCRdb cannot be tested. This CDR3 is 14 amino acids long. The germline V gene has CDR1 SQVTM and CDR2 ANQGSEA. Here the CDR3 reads CSVAVRGTGVGYTF.

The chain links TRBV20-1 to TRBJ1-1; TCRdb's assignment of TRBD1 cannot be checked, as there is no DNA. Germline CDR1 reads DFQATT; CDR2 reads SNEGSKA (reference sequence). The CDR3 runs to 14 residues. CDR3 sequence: CSASGDRGLNEAFF.

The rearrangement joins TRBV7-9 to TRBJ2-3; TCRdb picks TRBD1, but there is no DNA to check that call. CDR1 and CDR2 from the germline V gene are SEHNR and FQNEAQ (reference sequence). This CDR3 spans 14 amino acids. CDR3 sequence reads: CASSLRGAKDTQYF.

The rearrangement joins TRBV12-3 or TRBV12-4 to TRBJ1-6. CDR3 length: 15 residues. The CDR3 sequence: CASNTRGGYNSPLHF.

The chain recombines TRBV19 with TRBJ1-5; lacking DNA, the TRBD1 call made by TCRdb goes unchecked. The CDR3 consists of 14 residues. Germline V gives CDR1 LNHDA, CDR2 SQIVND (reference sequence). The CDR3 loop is CASTADRGIQPQHF.

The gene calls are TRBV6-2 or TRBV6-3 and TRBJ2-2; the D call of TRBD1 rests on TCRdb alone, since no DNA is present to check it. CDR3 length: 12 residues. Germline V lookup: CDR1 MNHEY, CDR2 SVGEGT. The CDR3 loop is CASSRRGGELFF.

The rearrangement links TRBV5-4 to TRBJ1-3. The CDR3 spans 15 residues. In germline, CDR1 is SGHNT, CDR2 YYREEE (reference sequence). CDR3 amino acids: CASSLLGGSGNTIYF.

The CDR3 is CASSLVIAGAGELFF. The chain couples TRBV7-2 to TRBJ2-2; the D call from TCRdb, TRBD2, cannot be confirmed without DNA. Germline CDR1 is SGHTA and CDR2 is FQGNSA. This CDR3 is built from 15 residues.

CDR3 sequence: CASSLRPGGDEQFF. The chain recombines TRBV11-2 with TRBJ2-1; TCRdb names TRBD2, which stays unverified in the absence of DNA. Germline V lookup: CDR1 SGHAT, CDR2 FQNNGV. The CDR3 sequence is 14 residues long. Based on the CDR3 plus reference TRBV11-2 and TRBJ2-1, the full variable domain is EAGVAQSPRYKIIEKRQSVAFWCNPISGHATLYWYQQILGQGPKLLIQFQNNGVVDDSQLPKDRFSAERLKGVDSTLKIQPAKLEDSAVYLCASSLRPGGDEQFFGPGTRLTVL.

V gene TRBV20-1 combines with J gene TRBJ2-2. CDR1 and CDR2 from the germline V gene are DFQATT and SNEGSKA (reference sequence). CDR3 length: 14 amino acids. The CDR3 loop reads CSASLRETTGELFF.

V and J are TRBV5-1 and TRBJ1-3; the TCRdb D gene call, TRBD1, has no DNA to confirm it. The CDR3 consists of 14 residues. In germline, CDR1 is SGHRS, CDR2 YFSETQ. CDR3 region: CASSFTGEGNTIYF. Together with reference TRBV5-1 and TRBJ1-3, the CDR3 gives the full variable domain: KAGVTQTPRYLIKTRGQQVTLSCSPISGHRSVSWYQQTPGQGLQFLFEYFSETQRNKGNFPGRFSGRQFSNSRSEMNVSTLELGDSALYLCASSFTGEGNTIYFGEGSWLTVV.

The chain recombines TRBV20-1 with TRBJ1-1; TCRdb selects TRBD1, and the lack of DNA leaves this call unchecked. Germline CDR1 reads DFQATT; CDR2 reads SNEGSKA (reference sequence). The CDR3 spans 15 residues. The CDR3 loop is CSARRQLGVNTEAFF.

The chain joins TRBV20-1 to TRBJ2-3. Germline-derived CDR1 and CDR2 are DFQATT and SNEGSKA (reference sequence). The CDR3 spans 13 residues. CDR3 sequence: CSARKPSTDTQYF.

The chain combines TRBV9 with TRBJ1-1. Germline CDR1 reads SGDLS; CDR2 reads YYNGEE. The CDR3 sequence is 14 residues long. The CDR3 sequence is CASNRRGVNTEAFF.

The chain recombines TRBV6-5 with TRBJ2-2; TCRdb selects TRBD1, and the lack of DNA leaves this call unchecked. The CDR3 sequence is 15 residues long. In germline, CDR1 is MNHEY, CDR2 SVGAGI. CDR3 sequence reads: CASSSDRGLTGELFF.

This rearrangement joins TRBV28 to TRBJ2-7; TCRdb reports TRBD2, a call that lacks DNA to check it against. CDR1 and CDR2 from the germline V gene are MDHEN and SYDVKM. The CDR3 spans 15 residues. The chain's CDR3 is CASSQPAGGAYEQYF.

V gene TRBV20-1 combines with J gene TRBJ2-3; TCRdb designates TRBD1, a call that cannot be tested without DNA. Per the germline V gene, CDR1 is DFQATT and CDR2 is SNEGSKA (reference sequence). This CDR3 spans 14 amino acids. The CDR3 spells CSASTGRLTDTQYF.